This entry lists 30 T cell receptor beta chains sequenced from one sample in a study of T cell responses to AZD1222 COVID-19 vaccine. The table came from immunoSEQ multiplex PCR; TCRdb's copy has only in-frame clones and leaves some out. The sample holds tens of thousands of clones, nearly 90% seen once. The sample consisted of peripheral blood, taken on day 0 of AZD1222 vaccination. These receptors all stem from an adult in good health.

This clone appeared a single time. The chain has TRBV5-1 and TRBJ2-5; D is possibly TRBD1 (6 bases). V gave up 4 bases and J gave up 0 bases, with 10 bases separating them. The length of the CDR3 is 14 residues. Germline V gene data show CDR1 as SGHRS and CDR2 as YFSETQ. CDR3 region: CASSVRDNQETQYF. Here the CDR3 DNA reads TGCGCCAGCAGCGTCCGGGACAACCAAGAGACCCAGTACTTC.

This clone appeared a few times. The chain joins TRBV18 to TRBJ1-1; TRBD1 is a possible D gene (5 bases). Germline V gene lookup returns CDR1 KGHSH and CDR2 LQKENI. V was pared by 1 base and J by 0 bases, with 6 bases between. This CDR3 contains 14 residues. This chain's CDR3 is CASSPLGVNTEAFF. The CDR3 DNA reads as TGTGCCAGCTCACCACTAGGGGTGAACACTGAAGCTTTCTTT.

The chain employs TRBV12-5 and TRBJ2-7; 10 bases match TRBD2. The germline V gene encodes CDR1 LGHNT and CDR2 FRNRAP. Unmatched junction bases numbered 3, after V lost 6 bases and J lost 4 bases. The CDR3 extends over 13 amino acids. CDR3 nucleotides: TGTGCTAGTGGAACTAGCGGGGCTTACGAGCAGTACTTC. Protein: CASGTSGAYEQYF.

This clone was observed once. Relative to the germline gene, one junction end is altered; a read error may explain this. The chain uses TRBV7-7 and TRBJ2-5; D perhaps matches TRBD2 (6 bases). This CDR3 contains 14 residues. Germline-derived CDR1 and CDR2 are SSHAT and FNYEAQ (reference sequence). The CDR3 nucleotides are TGTGCTAGCAGCTTAGCGGCCCATCTCGAGACCCAGTACTTC. Its translation: CASSLAAHLETQYF.

CDR3 in DNA: TGTGCCAGCTCACCCTTAATCCAAGAGACCCAGTACTTC. This codes for CASSPLIQETQYF. V gene TRBV18 combines with J gene TRBJ2-5; D is undetermined. Germline CDR1 KGHSH, CDR2 LQKENI. Trimming shortened V by 3 bases and J by 1 base, and 6 bases separated the two germline ends. This CDR3 has 13 residues.

This chain connects TRBV30 to TRBJ1-4, with 9 positions matching TRBD1. This CDR3 comprises 15 residues. Trimming at V came to 2 bases and at J to 7 bases, leaving 8 bases not matched to a gene. Germline values: CDR1 GTSNPN, CDR2 SVGIG (reference sequence). The CDR3 loop reads CAWSRTGEIGEKLFF. The CDR3 DNA follows: TGTGCCTGGAGTAGGACAGGGGAGATCGGTGAAAAACTGTTTTTT.

This rearrangement joins TRBV27 to TRBJ1-6, with unresolved D. The CDR3 runs to 15 residues. Trimming took off 3 bases at V and 0 bases at J, with 6 bases between the two ends. Looked up from germline, CDR1 is MNHEY and CDR2 is SMNVEV (reference sequence). The CDR3 nucleotides are TGTGCCAGCAGTTTGGCGAGCTCCTATAATTCACCCCTCCACTTT. Its protein is CASSLASSYNSPLHF.

V usage is TRBV27 and J usage is TRBJ1-5; D call uncertain. This CDR3 region has 13 residues. Trimming took 4 bases from V and 8 from J, leaving 12 bases between them. Germline V gene data show CDR1 as MNHEY and CDR2 as SMNVEV (reference sequence). CDR3 region: CASSWRAWEPQHF. The CDR3 coding sequence is TGTGCCAGCAGTTGGAGGGCTTGGGAGCCCCAGCATTTT.

The rearrangement links TRBV5-1 to TRBJ2-6; D is perhaps TRBD2 (5 bases). Trimming removed 0 bases at V and 2 bases at J, with 15 bases between. The length of the CDR3 is 18 residues. Per germline, CDR1 SGHRS and CDR2 YFSETQ. In DNA, the CDR3 is TGCGCCAGCAGCTTGGATCGGGGAGAGGGTCCTGGGGCCAACGTCCTGACTTTC. Translating it yields CASSLDRGEGPGANVLTF.

V gene TRBV19 combines with J gene TRBJ1-1; D is unresolved. Germline CDR1 reads LNHDA; CDR2 reads SQIVND (reference sequence). Trimming pared 1 base from V and 5 bases from J, leaving 14 bases between. This CDR3 spans 15 amino acids. The chain's CDR3 is CASSIGFEGRTEAFF. CDR3 DNA: TGTGCCAGTAGTATAGGTTTTGAAGGACGGACTGAAGCTTTCTTT.

The J gene is TRBJ1-1, the V gene TRBV5-1, with D unresolved. CDR1 and CDR2 (germline): SGHRS, YFSETQ. The CDR3 extends over 15 amino acids. Trimming cost V 0 bases and J 1 base, with 10 bases left between them. Here the CDR3 reads CASSLAFSENTEAFF. As DNA, the CDR3 is TGCGCCAGCAGCTTGGCCTTCAGCGAGAACACTGAAGCTTTCTTT.

The chain couples TRBV10-3 to TRBJ2-1, with D uncertain. The germline V gene encodes CDR1 ENHRY and CDR2 SYGVKD. This CDR3 spans 10 amino acids. Trimming took 8 bases from V and 7 from J, leaving 6 bases between them. The CDR3 loop reads CAIGSNEQFF. DNA of the CDR3: TGTGCCATCGGGTCTAATGAGCAGTTCTTC.

This sequence joins TRBV5-1 and TRBJ2-1, with TRBD2 matching 8 bases. This CDR3 spans 16 amino acids. The V gene's germline CDR1 is SGHRS and CDR2 YFSETQ. V was pared by 0 bases and J by 0 bases, with 2 bases of the junction left unmatched. The CDR3 is CASSLETSASYNEQFF. CDR3 DNA: TGCGCCAGCAGCTTGGAGACTAGCGCCTCCTACAATGAGCAGTTCTTC.

In its sample, this clone was seen once. J is TRBJ2-7 and V is TRBV5-8; TRBD2 agrees at 14 bases. Germline assignment: CDR1 SGHTS and CDR2 YDEGEE. CDR3 length equals 19 residues. The V and J ends lost 4 bases and 0 bases, in that order; junction bases with no gene match: 12. The CDR3 region has the DNA TGTGCCAGCAGCAAAACGGGACTAGCGGGAGAGGTTGGCTCCTACGAGCAGTACTTC. Residues: CASSKTGLAGEVGSYEQYF.

This clone was observed a few times. This rearrangement joins TRBV2 to TRBJ1-5; D gene unclear. This CDR3 is built from 15 residues. V was clipped by 2 bases and J by 7 bases, with 15 bases between them. The germline CDR1 and CDR2 sequences are SNHLY and FYNNEI. CDR3 sequence reads: CASSEQGLGKQPQHF. The CDR3 nucleotides read TGTGCCAGCAGTGAACAAGGACTTGGTAAGCAGCCCCAGCATTTT. The full variable domain, rest sourced from reference TRBV2 and TRBJ1-5, is EPEVTQTPSHQVTQMGQEVILRCVPISNHLYFYWYRQILGQKVEFLVSFYNNEISEKSEIFDDQFSVERPDGSNFTLKIRSTKLEDSAMYFCASSEQGLGKQPQHFGDGTRLSIL.

The CDR3 bases are TGTGCCAGCAGCATACTTTCCAATAAAAACACTGAAGCTTTCTTT. It encodes CASSILSNKNTEAFF. The chain carries TRBV7-9 and TRBJ1-1, with D uncertain. Trimming removed 5 bases from V and 2 bases from J, with 15 bases in between. CDR1 is SEHNR, CDR2 FQNEAQ, per germline (reference sequence). CDR3 length: 15 amino acids.

This clone was found a few times. This chain links TRBV27 with TRBJ1-2, with a possible D match to TRBD1 (5 bases). Germline V CDR1 and CDR2: MNHEY, SMNVEV (reference sequence). Trimming cost V 6 bases and J 8 bases, with 13 bases left between them. The CDR3 spans 12 residues. The CDR3 is CASSHPTEGYTF. CDR3 coding DNA: TGTGCCAGCAGCCACCCGACAGAAGGCTACACCTTC.

The J gene is TRBJ2-7, the V gene TRBV7-9; D is possibly TRBD2 (5 bases). Trimming took off 1 base at V and 7 bases at J, with 14 bases between the two ends. This CDR3 contains 14 residues. CDR1 SEHNR and CDR2 FQNEAQ come from the germline V gene (reference sequence). Here the CDR3 DNA reads TGTGCCAGCAGCTTAGGGGCCGTCTCGGGAGAGCAGTACTTC. It encodes CASSLGAVSGEQYF. Full variable domain (remainder filled in from reference TRBV7-9 and TRBJ2-7): DTGVSQNPRHKITKRGQNVTFRCDPISEHNRLYWYRQTLGQGPEFLTYFQNEAQLEKSRLLSDRFSAERPKGSFSTLEIQRTEQGDSAMYLCASSLGAVSGEQYFGPGTRLTVT.

The V call is TRBV5-1, the J call TRBJ1-2, with D perhaps TRBD1 (5 bases). The CDR3 totals 14 residues. Germline CDR1 and CDR2: SGHRS and YFSETQ. Trimming shortened V by 5 bases and J by 2 bases, and 13 bases separated the two germline ends. This chain's CDR3 is CASSDSQLNYGYTF. CDR3 nucleotide sequence: TGCGCCAGCAGTGACAGTCAGCTAAACTATGGCTACACCTTC.

The chain carries TRBV7-9 and TRBJ2-5, with D unresolved. The CDR3 is 14 amino acids. Germline assignment: CDR1 SEHNR and CDR2 FQNEAQ (reference sequence). Trimming shortened V by 5 bases and J by 2 bases, and 12 bases separated the two germline ends. The CDR3 loop reads CASSHRAVQETQYF. The CDR3 nucleotides read TGTGCCAGCAGCCATAGGGCTGTACAAGAGACCCAGTACTTC.

CDR3 protein: CASSDGSGLGQPQHF. CDR3 bases: TGTGCCAGCAGCGACGGGTCAGGGCTCGGTCAGCCCCAGCATTTT. The genes are TRBV6-5 and TRBJ1-5; possible D gene TRBD1, 5 bases. Germline CDR1 and CDR2: MNHEY and SVGAGI. V gave up 6 bases and J gave up 6 bases, with 18 bases separating them. CDR3 length: 15 amino acids.

The chain carries TRBV28 and TRBJ1-1; D is ambiguous. The ends were cut back, 7 bases at V and 1 base at J, with 4 bases in the middle. CDR3 size: 11 residues. CDR1 and CDR2 from the germline V gene are MDHEN and SYDVKM. DNA for the CDR3: TGTGCCAGCACCGCGAACACTGAAGCTTTCTTT. Encoded protein: CASTANTEAFF.

The chain joins TRBV3-1 (or the pseudogene TRBV3-2) to TRBJ1-1; the D gene is possibly TRBD1 (6 bases). This CDR3 has 14 residues. V dropped 4 bases and J dropped 0 bases, with 9 bases sitting between them. Germline loops: CDR1 LGHDT, CDR2 YNNKEL (reference sequence). CDR3: CASSLDRMNTEAFF. For the CDR3, the DNA is TGTGCCAGCAGCCTCGACAGGATGAACACTGAAGCTTTCTTT.

The rearrangement uses TRBV6-2 or TRBV6-3 and TRBJ1-6, with a weak D call TRBD1 (6 bases). V lost 5 bases and J 4 bases, leaving 12 bases between the germline ends. Germline loops: CDR1 MNHEY, CDR2 SVGEGT. The CDR3 is 15 residues long. This chain's CDR3 is CASSPSGQYNSPLHF. As DNA, the CDR3 is TGTGCCAGCAGTCCCTCGGGACAATATAATTCACCCCTCCACTTT.

The chain links TRBV2 to TRBJ1-2; possibly TRBD1 for D (5 bases). Germline V gene data show CDR1 as SNHLY and CDR2 as FYNNEI. Deletions cut 4 bases from V and 8 bases from J, with 17 bases between. This CDR3 has 14 residues. CDR3 sequence: CASSVSREKRGYTF. The CDR3 DNA is TGTGCCAGCAGTGTCTCCAGGGAAAAGAGGGGCTACACCTTC.

The chain links TRBV5-1 to TRBJ2-2; TRBD2 matches at 13 bases. Germline V gene lookup returns CDR1 SGHRS and CDR2 YFSETQ. V trimming: 3 bases; J trimming: 0 bases; junction bases outside the gene matches: 2. The CDR3 loop spans 17 amino acids. This chain's CDR3 is CASSWTSGSPNTGELFF. CDR3 sequence (DNA): TGCGCCAGCAGCTGGACTAGCGGGAGCCCGAACACCGGGGAGCTGTTTTTT.

The chain is built from TRBV27 and TRBJ2-5; weak D call: TRBD1 (5 bases). V lost 4 bases, J lost 4 bases, and 7 bases lay in between. This CDR3 contains 12 residues. The V gene's germline CDR1 is MNHEY and CDR2 SMNVEV (reference sequence). The CDR3 reads CASSSQGETQYF. In nucleotides, the CDR3 is TGTGCCAGCAGTTCCCAGGGAGAGACCCAGTACTTC.

The chain employs TRBV6-2 or TRBV6-3 and TRBJ2-5, with D perhaps matching TRBD1 (5 bases). CDR3 size: 14 residues. Germline loops: CDR1 MNHEY, CDR2 SVGEGT. V lost 4 bases to trimming and J lost 4 bases, with 13 bases between them. The CDR3 loop is CASSSYSGLETQYF. The CDR3 bases are TGTGCCAGCAGTTCCTACTCAGGGTTAGAGACCCAGTACTTC.

This chain connects TRBV11-3 to TRBJ2-2, with 7 bases aligning to TRBD1. Germline trimming cut 5 bases from V and 0 bases from J; bases unmatched to any gene: 6. The CDR3 runs 16 residues. Germline V gene lookup returns CDR1 SGHNT and CDR2 YENEEA. Here the CDR3 reads CASSRGQISNTGELFF. CDR3 DNA: TGTGCCAGCAGCCGGGGACAGATCTCGAACACCGGGGAGCTGTTTTTT.

This clone was recorded only once. This rearrangement joins TRBV9 to TRBJ2-1; 11 nucleotides line up with TRBD2. Germline V gene data show CDR1 as SGDLS and CDR2 as YYNGEE. The CDR3 loop spans 14 amino acids. Germline trimming cut 3 bases from V and 9 bases from J; bases unmatched to any gene: 5. CDR3 sequence (DNA): TGTGCCAGCAGCGCCCTAGCGGGAGGAAGTGAGCAGTTCTTC. Amino acids: CASSALAGGSEQFF.